This TCR beta chain was captured by sequencing in a study of blood T cell repertoires in COVID-19. About the study: Samples came from the United States, Italy and Spain, spanning acute and convalescent COVID-19. PBMCs, B-cell-depleted T cells, or T cells were the source of the cDNA or gDNA that made up the material.

CDR1 and CDR2 (germline): SGHDT, YYEEEE. V lost 7 bases to trimming and J lost 3 bases; unmatched junction nucleotides: 7. This CDR3 is 13 amino acids long. Per the original methods: For nucleated cells, counts were estimated from reference gene primer amplification. Sequencing used immunoSEQ multiplex PCR; TCRdb keeps in-frame clones, though not all of them. Clonal size and the V and J genes are those of that table, whereas D and trimming came from the DNA. This sample has fewer than 250,000 clones; approximately 86% occur once, and the top ten carry less than 6.5%. The chain uses TRBV5-6 and TRBJ2-7, with 7 nucleotides matching TRBD1. The receptor's source is a human donor in a cohort sampled during active COVID-19. Sequenced material: peripheral blood. The CDR3 bases are TGTGCCAGCCTACGACAGGGTCGCTACGAGCAGTACTTC. Translating it yields CASLRQGRYEQYF.